This T cell receptor beta chain was sequenced during a study of response to subunit inactivated influenza vaccine. V gave up 5 bases and J gave up 4 bases, with 5 bases separating them. This CDR3 contains 11 residues. Whole-study results and caveats: T cells newly recruited by each seasonal influenza vaccination are few, the authors suggested.

TCRdb re-called the RT-PCR reads with MiXCR, one entry per CDR3 protein. The sample lists some 850,000 distinct CDR3 sequences; approximately 17% were seen once. At least ten counts were recorded for this clonotype. Its specificity is unknown. The rearrangement joins TRBV12-3 or TRBV12-4 to TRBJ1-1, with unresolved D. This TCR was sampled from a man between 45 and 60 years old who received an inactivated influenza vaccine. Sequencing was performed on PBMCs from blood, taken around 5 days after vaccination. The CDR3 reads CASSPLTEAFF. In DNA form, the CDR3 reads TGTGCCAGCAGTCCCCTCACTGAAGCTTTCTTT.